The TCR beta chain described here comes from a study of blood T cell repertoires in COVID-19. V lost 5 bases to trimming and J lost 9 bases, with 23 bases between them. This CDR3 comprises 16 residues. Germline assignment: CDR1 SGHAT and CDR2 FQNNGV. The table came from immunoSEQ multiplex PCR; TCRdb's copy has only in-frame clones and leaves some out. In the table there are a few hundred thousand clones, 70% to 90% of which are singletons. The rearrangement joins TRBV11-2 to TRBJ2-1; tentatively, D is TRBD1 (5 bases). Sequencing was performed on peripheral blood. The sequence came from a woman aged 50 to 60 with COVID-19, enrolled during active disease. CDR3 nucleotides: TGTGCCAGCAGCCTGGGCACGGGTGCAGGGTTGGGTGAGCAGTTCTTC. It is translated as CASSLGTGAGLGEQFF.